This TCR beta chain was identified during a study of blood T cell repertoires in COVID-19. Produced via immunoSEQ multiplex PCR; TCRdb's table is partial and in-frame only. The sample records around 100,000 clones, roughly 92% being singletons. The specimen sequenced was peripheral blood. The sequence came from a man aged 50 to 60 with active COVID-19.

The CDR3, as DNA: TGTGCCAGCAGCTTAGCTGGCAGCACAGATACGCAGTATTTT. Its protein is CASSLAGSTDTQYF. This chain joins TRBV7-9 and TRBJ2-3, with D unclear. The CDR3 spans 14 residues. Germline lookup yields CDR1 SEHNR and CDR2 FQNEAQ (reference sequence). Deletions cut 0 bases from V and 0 bases from J, with 4 bases between.